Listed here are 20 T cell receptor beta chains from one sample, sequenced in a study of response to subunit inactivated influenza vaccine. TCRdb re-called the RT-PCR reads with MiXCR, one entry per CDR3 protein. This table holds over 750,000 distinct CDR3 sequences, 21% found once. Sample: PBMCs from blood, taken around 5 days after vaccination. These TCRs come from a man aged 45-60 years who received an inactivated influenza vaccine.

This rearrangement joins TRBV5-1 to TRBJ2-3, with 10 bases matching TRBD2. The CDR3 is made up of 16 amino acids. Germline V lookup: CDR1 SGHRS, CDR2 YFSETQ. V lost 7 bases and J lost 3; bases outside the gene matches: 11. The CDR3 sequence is CASAELAGSGTDTQYF. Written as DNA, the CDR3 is TGCGCCAGCGCCGAACTAGCGGGGTCGGGGACAGATACGCAGTATTTT. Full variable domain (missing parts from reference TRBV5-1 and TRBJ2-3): KAGVTQTPRYLIKTRGQQVTLSCSPISGHRSVSWYQQTPGQGLQFLFEYFSETQRNKGNFPGRFSGRQFSNSRSEMNVSTLELGDSALYLCASAELAGSGTDTQYFGPGTRLTVL.

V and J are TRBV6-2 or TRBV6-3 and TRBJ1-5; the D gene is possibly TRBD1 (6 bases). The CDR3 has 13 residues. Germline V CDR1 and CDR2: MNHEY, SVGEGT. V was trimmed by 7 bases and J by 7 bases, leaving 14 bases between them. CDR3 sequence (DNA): TGTGCCAGCACGACAGGCCAAACCCAGCCCCAGCATTTT. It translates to CASTTGQTQPQHF.

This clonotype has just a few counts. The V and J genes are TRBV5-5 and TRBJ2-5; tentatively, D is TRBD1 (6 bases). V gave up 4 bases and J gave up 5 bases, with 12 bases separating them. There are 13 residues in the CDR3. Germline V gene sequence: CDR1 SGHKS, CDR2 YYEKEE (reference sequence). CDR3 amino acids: CASSPGTIETQYF. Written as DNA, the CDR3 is TGTGCCAGCAGCCCCGGGACAATTGAGACCCAGTACTTC.

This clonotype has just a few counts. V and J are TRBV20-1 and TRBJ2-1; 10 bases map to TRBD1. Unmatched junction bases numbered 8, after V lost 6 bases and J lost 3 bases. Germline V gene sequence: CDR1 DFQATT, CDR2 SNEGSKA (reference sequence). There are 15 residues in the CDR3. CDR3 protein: CSAKKGTGDYNEQFF. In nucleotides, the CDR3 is TGCAGTGCCAAAAAAGGGACAGGGGACTACAATGAGCAGTTCTTC.

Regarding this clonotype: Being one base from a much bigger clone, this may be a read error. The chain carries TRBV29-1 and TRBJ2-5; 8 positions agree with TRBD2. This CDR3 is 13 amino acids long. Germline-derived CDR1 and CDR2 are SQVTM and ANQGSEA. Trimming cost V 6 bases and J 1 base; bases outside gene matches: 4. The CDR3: CSVAGVTQETQYF. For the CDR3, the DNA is TGCAGCGTAGCGGGAGTGACCCAAGAGACCCAGTACTTC. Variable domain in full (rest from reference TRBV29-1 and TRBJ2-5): SAVISQKPSRDICQRGTSLTIQCQVDSQVTMMFWYRQQPGQSLTLIATANQGSEATYESGFVIDKFPISRPNLTFSTLTVSNMSPEDSSIYLCSVAGVTQETQYFGPGTRLLVL.

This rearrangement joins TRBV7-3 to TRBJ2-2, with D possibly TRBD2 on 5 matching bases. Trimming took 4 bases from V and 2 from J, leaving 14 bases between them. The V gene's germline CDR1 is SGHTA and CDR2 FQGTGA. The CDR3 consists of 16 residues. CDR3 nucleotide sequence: TGTGCCAGCAGCTCAACGGGAATGGCAAACACCGGGGAGCTGTTTTTT. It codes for CASSSTGMANTGELFF. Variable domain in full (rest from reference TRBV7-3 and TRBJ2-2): GAGVSQTPSNKVTEKGKYVELRCDPISGHTALYWYRQSLGQGPEFLIYFQGTGAADDSGLPNDRFFAVRPEGSVSTLKIQRTERGDSAVYLCASSSTGMANTGELFFGEGSRLTVL.

In DNA form, the CDR3 reads TGTGCCAGCAGCCGCGGACCCTCTGGAAACACCATATATTTT. Translated: CASSRGPSGNTIYF. This rearrangement joins TRBV7-2 to TRBJ1-3; D remains unclear. The CDR3 is made up of 14 amino acids. Germline lookup yields CDR1 SGHTA and CDR2 FQGNSA. V dropped 5 bases and J dropped 0 bases, with 8 bases sitting between them.

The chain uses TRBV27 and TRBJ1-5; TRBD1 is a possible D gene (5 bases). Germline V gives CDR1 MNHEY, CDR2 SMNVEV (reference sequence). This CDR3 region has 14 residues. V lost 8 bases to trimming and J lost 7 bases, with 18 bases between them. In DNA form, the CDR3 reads TGTGCCAGCGCCGCGGGAGGGGTAAACCAGCCCCAGCATTTT. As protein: CASAAGGVNQPQHF.

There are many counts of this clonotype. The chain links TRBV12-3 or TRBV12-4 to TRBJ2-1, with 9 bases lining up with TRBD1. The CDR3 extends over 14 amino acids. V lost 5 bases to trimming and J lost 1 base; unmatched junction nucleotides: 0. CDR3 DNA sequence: TGTGCCAGCAGTGGGACAGGGTCCTACAATGAGCAGTTCTTC. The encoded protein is CASSGTGSYNEQFF.

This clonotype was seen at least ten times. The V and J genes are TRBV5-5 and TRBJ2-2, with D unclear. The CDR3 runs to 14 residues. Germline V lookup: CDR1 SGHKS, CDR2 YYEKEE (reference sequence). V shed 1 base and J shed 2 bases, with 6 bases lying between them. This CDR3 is CASSLFLNTGELFF. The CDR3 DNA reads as TGTGCCAGCAGCTTGTTTCTAAACACCGGGGAGCTGTTTTTT.

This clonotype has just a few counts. CDR3 coding DNA: TGTGCCAGCAGCTGGAGGGGCAGCGGGAGAGGGTACAATGAGCAGTTCTTC. This codes for CASSWRGSGRGYNEQFF. The V and J genes are TRBV5-6 and TRBJ2-1, with 8 bases fitting TRBD2. V lost 3 bases, J lost 4 bases, and 12 bases stayed unmatched. The V gene's germline CDR1 is SGHDT and CDR2 YYEEEE. This CDR3 contains 17 residues.

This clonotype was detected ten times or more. CDR3 in DNA: TGCAGTGCTAGGCGGGGGGGGGCCTTAAGCAATCAGCCCCAGCATTTT. This gives the protein CSARRGGALSNQPQHF. The chain is built from TRBV20-1 and TRBJ1-5; perhaps TRBD1 as D (6 bases). CDR3 length: 16 amino acids. The V gene lost 3 bases and the J gene lost 1 base, with 16 bases spanning the gap. The germline V gene has CDR1 DFQATT and CDR2 SNEGSKA (reference sequence).

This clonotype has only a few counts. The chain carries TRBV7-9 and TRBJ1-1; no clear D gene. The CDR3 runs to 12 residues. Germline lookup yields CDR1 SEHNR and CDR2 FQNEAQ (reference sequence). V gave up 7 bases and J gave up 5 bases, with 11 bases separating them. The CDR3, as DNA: TGTGCCAGCAAGGGAGGAGGGACTGAAGCTTTCTTT. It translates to CASKGGGTEAFF.

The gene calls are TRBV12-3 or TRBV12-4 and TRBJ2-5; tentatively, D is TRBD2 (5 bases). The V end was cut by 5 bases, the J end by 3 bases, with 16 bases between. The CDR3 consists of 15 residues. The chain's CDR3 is CASSADSPAEETQYF. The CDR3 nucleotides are TGTGCCAGCAGTGCCGACTCGCCAGCGGAAGAGACCCAGTACTTC.

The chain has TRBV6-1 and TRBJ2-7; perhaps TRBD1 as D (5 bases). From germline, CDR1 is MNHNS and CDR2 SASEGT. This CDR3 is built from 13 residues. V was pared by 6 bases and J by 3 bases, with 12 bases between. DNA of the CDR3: TGTGCCAGCAGGGCGACAGATAGCTACGAGCAGTACTTC. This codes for CASRATDSYEQYF.

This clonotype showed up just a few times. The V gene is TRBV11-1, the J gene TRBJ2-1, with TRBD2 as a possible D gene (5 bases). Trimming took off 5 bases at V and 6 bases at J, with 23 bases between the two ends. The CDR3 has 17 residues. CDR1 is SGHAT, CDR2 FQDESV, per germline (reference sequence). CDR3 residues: CASSDLPDPGGGNEQFF. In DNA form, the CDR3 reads TGTGCCAGCAGCGACCTCCCGGACCCTGGTGGAGGCAATGAGCAGTTCTTC.

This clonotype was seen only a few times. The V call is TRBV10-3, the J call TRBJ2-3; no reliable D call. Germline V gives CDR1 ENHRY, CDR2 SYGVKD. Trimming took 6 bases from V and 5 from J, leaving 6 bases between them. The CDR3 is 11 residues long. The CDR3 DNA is TGTGCCATCAGCAAAAGAGATACGCAGTATTTT. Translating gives CAISKRDTQYF.

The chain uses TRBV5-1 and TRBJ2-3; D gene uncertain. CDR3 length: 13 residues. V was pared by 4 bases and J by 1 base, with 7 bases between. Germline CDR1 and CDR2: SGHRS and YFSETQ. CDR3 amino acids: CASSLWRTDTQYF. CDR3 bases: TGCGCCAGCAGCCTCTGGCGCACAGATACGCAGTATTTT.

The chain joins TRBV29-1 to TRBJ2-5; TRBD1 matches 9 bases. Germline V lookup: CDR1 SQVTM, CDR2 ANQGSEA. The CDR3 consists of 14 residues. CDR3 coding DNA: TGCAGAGGTAACAGGGGGCCGGGGCAAGAGACCCAGTACTTC. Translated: CRGNRGPGQETQYF.

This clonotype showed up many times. The CDR3 loop is CSPMVLGQIYYEQYF. CDR3 sequence (DNA): TGCAGTCCTATGGTACTGGGACAGATCTATTACGAGCAGTACTTC. V and J are TRBV20-1 and TRBJ2-7; 7 bases match TRBD1. V gave up 8 bases and J gave up 4 bases; unmatched junction bases: 17. CDR1 and CDR2 (germline): DFQATT, SNEGSKA (reference sequence). The CDR3 has 15 residues.